The 24 T cell receptor beta chains listed next were all sequenced from one sample in a study of radiation and T cells in renal cell carcinoma. Time point noted: blood 2 weeks post-SBRT. The treatment is: 15 Gy SBRT to primary tumor, nephrectomy 4 weeks later. The method was immunoSEQ multiplex PCR; TCRdb's version includes in-frame clones alone and lacks a portion of them. The sample shows just over 150,000 clones, about 87% of them seen only once. Sequenced here: blood, sampled from a patient whose treatment included radiotherapy and nephrectomy. These receptors were taken from a woman aged 50 to 60 with renal cell carcinoma.

The chain is built from TRBV4-2 and TRBJ1-2; tentatively, D is TRBD1 (6 bases). The V end lost 9 bases, the J end lost 6 bases, and 23 bases lay between the germline ends. The germline V gene encodes CDR1 LGHNA and CDR2 YNFKEQ. The CDR3 has 15 amino acids. This chain's CDR3 is CARGHPPAGTNGYTF. Here the CDR3 DNA reads TGTGCCAGGGGCCACCCCCCCGCGGGGACAAATGGCTACACCTTC.

V gene TRBV5-1 combines with J gene TRBJ1-2, with D possibly being TRBD1 (6 bases). Trimming shortened V by 0 bases and J by 2 bases, and 14 bases separated the two germline ends. There are 16 residues in the CDR3. From germline, CDR1 is SGHRS and CDR2 YFSETQ. The DNA of the CDR3 is TGCGCCAGCAGCTTGGAGCCACAGGGTTTGAACTATGGCTACACCTTC. Amino acids: CASSLEPQGLNYGYTF.

The rearrangement uses TRBV5-6 and TRBJ2-3; D not certain. The V gene lost 0 bases and the J gene lost 4 bases, with 15 bases spanning the gap. Germline V gene data show CDR1 as SGHDT and CDR2 as YYEEEE. CDR3 length equals 16 residues. CDR3 sequence reads: CASSLEPRPPPDTQYF. The CDR3 bases are TGTGCCAGCAGCTTGGAGCCCCGACCCCCACCAGATACGCAGTATTTT.

The gene calls are TRBV6-6 and TRBJ2-7; D is possibly TRBD2 (7 bases). From germline, CDR1 is MNHNY and CDR2 SVGAGI (reference sequence). V lost 5 bases, J lost 3 bases, and 17 bases lay in between. The CDR3 contains 15 residues. CDR3 sequence: CASSDQTGGLYEQYF. The CDR3 DNA reads TGTGCCAGCAGTGACCAGACGGGGGGCCTCTACGAGCAGTACTTC.

This chain connects TRBV19 to TRBJ1-1; D unresolved. The CDR3 covers 14 residues. Per germline, CDR1 LNHDA and CDR2 SQIVND (reference sequence). V was pared by 3 bases and J by 0 bases, with 8 bases between. CDR3 loop: CASSISGVNTEAFF. CDR3 sequence (DNA): TGTGCCAGTAGTATCTCGGGAGTGAACACTGAAGCTTTCTTT.

With respect to this clone: The same CDR3 arises from other DNA sequences in this sample as well. V gene TRBV5-1 combines with J gene TRBJ1-1; D is perhaps TRBD1 (6 bases). V dropped 2 bases and J dropped 3 bases, with 11 bases sitting between them. This CDR3 has 14 amino acids. Germline-derived CDR1 and CDR2 are SGHRS and YFSETQ. CDR3 in amino acids: CASSLQGGYTEAFF. In DNA form, the CDR3 reads TGCGCCAGCAGCTTACAGGGAGGCTACACTGAAGCTTTCTTT.

This chain links TRBV19 with TRBJ1-1; TRBD1 matches 11 bases. The CDR3 has 15 residues. Looked up from germline, CDR1 is LNHDA and CDR2 is SQIVND (reference sequence). V gave up 4 bases and J gave up 4 bases; unmatched junction bases: 5. CDR3 amino acids: CASSTAGTGGTEAFF. For the CDR3, the DNA is TGTGCCAGTAGTACCGCCGGGACAGGGGGCACTGAAGCTTTCTTT.

This chain connects TRBV9 to TRBJ1-3, with TRBD1 identical over 7 bases. From germline, CDR1 is SGDLS and CDR2 YYNGEE. V was pared by 3 bases and J by 7 bases, with 7 bases of the junction left unmatched. The CDR3 has 14 amino acids. The CDR3 reads CASSAQGVGNTIYF. CDR3 sequence (DNA): TGTGCCAGCAGCGCCCAGGGGGTCGGGAACACCATATATTTT.

A word on this clone: Other DNA sequences from this sample encode an identical CDR3 as well. DNA for the CDR3: TGTGCCAGCAGTCGACTAGCGGGGGGAGGAGAGACCCAGTACTTC. Amino acid sequence: CASSRLAGGGETQYF. The chain is built from TRBV7-2 and TRBJ2-5; 13 bases fit TRBD2. After removal of 6 bases from V and 4 bases from J, the junction contained 5 bases not matched to a gene. The CDR3 spans 15 residues. Germline values: CDR1 SGHTA, CDR2 FQGNSA. The full variable domain, with the rest looked up from reference TRBV7-2 and TRBJ2-5, is GAGVSQSPSNKVTEKGKDVELRCDPISGHTALYWYRQSLGQGLEFLIYFQGNSAPDKSGLPSDRFSAERTGGSVSTLTIQRTQQEDSAVYLCASSRLAGGGETQYFGPGTRLLVL.

The chain recombines TRBV7-2 with TRBJ2-3; a weak D match, TRBD2 (5 bases). CDR1 and CDR2 (germline): SGHTA, FQGNSA. The germline V and J ends were trimmed by 2 bases and 5 bases, with 11 bases remaining between them. This CDR3 spans 14 amino acids. This chain's CDR3 is CASSLNPGRDTQYF. The CDR3 nucleotides read TGTGCCAGCAGCTTAAATCCGGGGAGAGATACGCAGTATTTT.

The CDR3 spells CASSFEGQFYEQFF. The CDR3 DNA reads as TGCGCCAGCAGCTTTGAGGGACAGTTTTATGAGCAGTTCTTC. V is TRBV5-1 and J is TRBJ2-1, with TRBD1 matching over 7 bases. The CDR3 is 14 residues long. The J segment lost 8 bases and the V segment lost 2 bases, leaving 7 bases of the junction unmatched. CDR1 and CDR2 from the germline V gene are SGHRS and YFSETQ.

J is TRBJ1-2 and V is TRBV9; the D is unclear. V was shortened by 4 bases and J by 3 bases, with 10 bases between the two germline ends. CDR1 and CDR2 (germline): SGDLS, YYNGEE. The CDR3 is 13 residues long. This chain's CDR3 is CASSTLRDYGYTF. The DNA of the CDR3 is TGTGCCAGCAGCACCCTGAGGGACTATGGCTACACCTTC.

The gene calls are TRBV7-9 and TRBJ2-3; no clear D gene. The CDR3 length is 16 residues. V gave up 1 base and J gave up 4 bases, with 15 bases separating them. Germline CDR1 is SEHNR and CDR2 is FQNEAQ (reference sequence). For the CDR3, the DNA is TGTGCCAGCAGCTTAGACTGGCCACCGGTCGCAGATACGCAGTATTTT. It translates to CASSLDWPPVADTQYF.

The chain carries TRBV7-9 and TRBJ1-4; possibly TRBD1 for D (6 bases). CDR1 and CDR2 from the germline V gene are SEHNR and FQNEAQ (reference sequence). The CDR3 length is 15 residues. The ends were cut back, 5 bases at V and 7 bases at J, with 17 bases in the middle. Here the CDR3 reads CASSPRGRGGEKLFF. The CDR3 DNA reads as TGTGCCAGCAGCCCACGGGGCAGGGGCGGTGAAAAACTGTTTTTT.

V is TRBV19 and J is TRBJ2-5, with a possible D match to TRBD1 (7 bases). V lost 10 bases, J lost 4 bases, and 16 bases lay in between. CDR1 LNHDA and CDR2 SQIVND come from the germline V gene (reference sequence). The CDR3 contains 13 residues. The CDR3 bases are TGTGCCACAGGGGGGCAGGGTCGAGAGACCCAGTACTTC. Translating gives CATGGQGRETQYF. Full variable domain (rest looked up from reference TRBV19 and TRBJ2-5): DGGITQSPKYLFRKEGQNVTLSCEQNLNHDAMYWYRQDPGQGLRLIYYSQIVNDFQKGDIAEGYSVSREKKESFPLTVTSAQKNPTAFYLCATGGQGRETQYFGPGTRLLVL.

This clone occurred once. The chain recombines TRBV10-3 with TRBJ2-3, with D possibly matching TRBD2 (5 bases). Between the trimmed V and J ends, which lost 2 bases and 0 bases, there was a span of 12 bases. The CDR3 is 16 residues long. CDR1 and CDR2 from the germline V gene are ENHRY and SYGVKD. CDR3 loop: CAISEQTTTSTDTQYF. Written as DNA, the CDR3 is TGTGCCATCAGTGAGCAGACTACAACGAGCACAGATACGCAGTATTTT.

This rearrangement joins TRBV5-1 to TRBJ2-7; D may be TRBD2 (5 bases). The germline CDR1 and CDR2 sequences are SGHRS and YFSETQ. The CDR3 consists of 15 residues. With 0 bases removed from V and 2 bases from J, the gap between germline ends came to 12 bases. CDR3 in DNA: TGCGCCAGCAGCTTGGAAACGGGGAGCACCTACGAGCAGTACTTC. Translation: CASSLETGSTYEQYF.

The chain carries TRBV2 and TRBJ1-1, with D uncertain. The germline V and J ends were trimmed by 7 bases and 0 bases, with 15 bases remaining between them. Per germline, CDR1 SNHLY and CDR2 FYNNEI. CDR3 length: 15 amino acids. CDR3 loop: CASTEGQILNTEAFF. CDR3 DNA: TGTGCCAGCACCGAAGGGCAGATCCTGAACACTGAAGCTTTCTTT.

The chain recombines TRBV9 with TRBJ2-3; D not certain. CDR1 and CDR2 from the germline V gene are SGDLS and YYNGEE. The V and J ends lost 4 bases and 6 bases respectively, with 15 bases between them. CDR3 length equals 14 residues. The CDR3, as DNA: TGTGCCAGCAGCTCCAGACTCCTCCAGGATACGCAGTATTTT. This gives the protein CASSSRLLQDTQYF.

This chain links TRBV6-5 with TRBJ2-7, with no clear D. CDR1 MNHEY and CDR2 SVGAGI come from the germline V gene. This CDR3 contains 16 residues. Trimming took off 2 bases at V and 3 bases at J, with 17 bases between the two ends. CDR3 in amino acids: CASSYHRWVNLYEQYF. The CDR3 bases are TGTGCCAGCAGTTACCACCGGTGGGTGAACCTCTACGAGCAGTACTTC.

The rearrangement links TRBV11-3 to TRBJ2-7; weak D call: TRBD2 (5 bases). Trimming stripped 5 bases from V and 0 bases from J, with 8 bases between. Looked up from germline, CDR1 is SGHNT and CDR2 is YENEEA. The CDR3 is made up of 13 amino acids. The CDR3, as DNA: TGTGCCAGCAGCCCAGGAGGCTCCTACGAGCAGTACTTC. Translating it yields CASSPGGSYEQYF.

The table lists this clone with a count of one. This CDR3 reads CASSSPETSNYGYTF. The DNA of the CDR3 is TGTGCCAGCAGTTCCCCCGAAACATCTAACTATGGCTACACCTTC. The rearrangement links TRBV6-1 to TRBJ1-2; D remains ambiguous. There are 15 residues in the CDR3. Trimming took 5 bases from V and 0 from J, leaving 13 bases between them. Germline lookup yields CDR1 MNHNS and CDR2 SASEGT.

This clone was counted ten times or more. This chain joins TRBV19 and TRBJ2-1, with 12 positions matching TRBD2. Germline V gene sequence: CDR1 LNHDA, CDR2 SQIVND (reference sequence). This CDR3 has 15 residues. With 6 bases clipped from V and 3 bases from J, the junction kept 3 bases outside the gene matches. The CDR3 DNA is TGTGCCAGTAGGCAGACTAGCGGGGGCTACAATGAGCAGTTCTTC. Translated: CASRQTSGGYNEQFF.

In the case of this clone: One end of the junction varies from germline; a read error may be responsible. The chain recombines TRBV7-7 with TRBJ2-7, with D possibly being TRBD2 (5 bases). Germline CDR1 is SSHAT and CDR2 is FNYEAQ (reference sequence). The CDR3 is made up of 13 amino acids. The CDR3 here is CASSFKGGGEQYF. The CDR3 coding sequence is TGTGCTAGCAGCTTTAAAGGTGGAGGCGAGCAGTACTTC.